What follows are 2 T cell receptor beta chains derived from one specimen sequenced in a study of Graves' ophthalmopathy and Graves' hyperthyroidism. Beta-chain TCR CDR3 regions were amplified from RNA transcripts. A first-round RT-PCR used HTBI primers, followed by a second-round multiplex PCR. TCRdb called the multiplex PCR reads again in MiXCR, with one record for every CDR3 protein. The sample contains over a million distinct CDR3 sequences, about 35% of which appear only once. Specimen: peripheral blood or thyroid tissue (not recorded which). All receptors derive from an adult man with Graves' hyperthyroidism.

There are many counts of this clonotype. The chain is built from TRBV10-3 and TRBJ2-2, with TRBD2 as a possible D gene (5 bases). Trimming pared 6 bases from V and 3 bases from J, leaving 14 bases between. This CDR3 contains 15 residues. Germline CDR1 and CDR2: ENHRY and SYGVKD. The CDR3 DNA sequence: TGTGCCATCAGCGGGAATAAGGCGGACACCGGGGAGCTGTTTTTT. Encoded protein: CAISGNKADTGELFF.

This chain uses TRBV5-1 with TRBJ2-7; 7 nucleotides align to TRBD1. The CDR3 has 15 amino acids. Germline trimming cut 0 bases from V and 2 bases from J; bases unmatched to any gene: 5. Germline V CDR1 and CDR2: SGHRS, YFSETQ. The DNA for the CDR3 is TGCGCCAGCAGCTTGGAGGGAGACAGGGCCTACGAGCAGTACTTC. It is translated as CASSLEGDRAYEQYF.